What follows are 25 T cell receptor beta chains derived from one specimen sequenced in a study of cytomegalovirus exposure and HLA in healthy donors. PCR employed 60 Vbeta and 13 Jbeta primers. The method was immunoSEQ multiplex PCR; TCRdb's version includes in-frame clones alone and lacks a portion of them. The sample carries about 160,000 clones, over 60% recorded once. The sample taken for sequencing was PBMCs. All receptors derive from a woman younger than 30 in good health and CMV-seronegative.

In its sample, this clone was seen once. The chain carries TRBV28 and TRBJ1-2; TRBD1 might be the D (6 bases). CDR3 length: 14 amino acids. Germline V lookup: CDR1 MDHEN, CDR2 SYDVKM. V lost 2 bases, J lost 7 bases, and 14 bases lay in between. CDR3 in amino acids: CASSLGGRSSGYTF. The CDR3 bases are TGTGCCAGCAGTTTAGGGGGCCGTAGTAGTGGCTACACCTTC.

The genes are TRBV7-2 and TRBJ2-3; TRBD2 might be the D (5 bases). V was trimmed by 0 bases and J by 6 bases, leaving 13 bases between them. The CDR3 runs 15 residues. Germline V gene lookup returns CDR1 SGHTA and CDR2 FQGNSA. This chain's CDR3 is CASSLARVGRDTQYF. DNA of the CDR3: TGTGCCAGCAGCTTAGCGAGGGTAGGGCGGGATACGCAGTATTTT.

The chain links TRBV7-9 to TRBJ1-2; TRBD1 might be the D (6 bases). The CDR3 covers 14 residues. The germline V gene has CDR1 SEHNR and CDR2 FQNEAQ (reference sequence). The V end lost 4 bases, the J end lost 4 bases, and 13 bases lay between the germline ends. CDR3 DNA: TGTGCCAGCAGCTCCTCTGCAGGGGCCTATGGCTACACCTTC. Translating gives CASSSSAGAYGYTF.

V gene TRBV7-9 combines with J gene TRBJ2-5, with TRBD2 identical over 7 bases. This CDR3 comprises 16 residues. Germline CDR1 and CDR2: SEHNR and FQNEAQ (reference sequence). V lost 1 base and J lost 2; bases outside the gene matches: 7. The CDR3 DNA reads TGTGCCAGCAGCTTAGATAGCGGGCCTAAACAAGAGACCCAGTACTTC. This translates into CASSLDSGPKQETQYF.

The chain combines TRBV2 with TRBJ1-5; D unresolved. Germline assignment: CDR1 SNHLY and CDR2 FYNNEI. The germline V and J ends were trimmed by 6 bases and 7 bases, with 10 bases remaining between them. The CDR3 length is 12 residues. The CDR3 is CASRRAGQPQHF. CDR3 sequence (DNA): TGTGCCAGCAGGAGGGCGGGGCAGCCCCAGCATTTT.

The chain has TRBV4-3 and TRBJ1-6; D is unresolved. Trimming took 0 bases from V and 6 from J, leaving 9 bases between them. This CDR3 is built from 15 residues. Germline V CDR1 and CDR2: LGHNA, YSLEER. CDR3 DNA sequence: TGCGCCAGCAGCCAAGATGTCGGTGGTAATTCACCCCTCCACTTT. This translates into CASSQDVGGNSPLHF.

The rearrangement joins TRBV10-3 to TRBJ2-1, with TRBD2 matching 8 bases. The V gene end was trimmed by 5 bases and the J gene end by 9 bases; junction bases not matched to a gene: 15. The length of the CDR3 is 16 residues. Germline-derived CDR1 and CDR2 are ENHRY and SYGVKD. The CDR3 here is CAISLIYSGGRGEQFF. CDR3 in DNA: TGTGCCATCAGTCTAATTTACAGCGGGGGACGGGGTGAGCAGTTCTTC.

The chain uses TRBV19 and TRBJ1-3, with 7 nucleotides matching TRBD1. The CDR3 has 14 amino acids. Trimming removed 3 bases from V and 3 bases from J; junction bases left unmatched: 2. Germline CDR1 and CDR2: LNHDA and SQIVND (reference sequence). The CDR3 DNA reads as TGTGCCAGTAGTATCGGGACAGTTGGAAACACCATATATTTT. This sequence encodes CASSIGTVGNTIYF.

V is TRBV14 and J is TRBJ1-1; 9 bases fit TRBD1. Germline CDR1 reads SGHDN; CDR2 reads FVKESK. This CDR3 has 16 residues. Trimming took 4 bases from V and 4 from J; bases not matched to a gene: 10. The CDR3 reads CASSRPGQGLITEAFF. The CDR3 DNA sequence: TGTGCCAGCAGCCGCCCGGGACAGGGTCTAATCACTGAAGCTTTCTTT.

The J gene is TRBJ1-1, the V gene TRBV30; 9 bases agree with TRBD1. The CDR3 length is 13 residues. Germline V gene data show CDR1 as GTSNPN and CDR2 as SVGIG (reference sequence). V shed 5 bases and J 3 bases; nucleotides not matched to a gene: 4. The CDR3 loop reads CAWGTGLDTEAFF. CDR3 bases: TGTGCCTGGGGGACAGGGCTAGACACTGAAGCTTTCTTT.

The chain carries TRBV11-2 and TRBJ2-5; a weak D match, TRBD2 (6 bases). The CDR3 covers 15 residues. From germline, CDR1 is SGHAT and CDR2 FQNNGV. Trimming removed 5 bases at V and 5 bases at J, with 18 bases between. CDR3 residues: CASSPRLAGRETQYF. CDR3 DNA sequence: TGTGCCAGCAGCCCACGGCTGGCAGGGAGGGAGACCCAGTACTTC.

This clone showed up just a few times. The sample has other DNA sequences that encode this CDR3 too. This chain joins TRBV27 and TRBJ1-2, with 8 bases matching TRBD1. This CDR3 comprises 18 residues. The trim removed 6 bases at V and 1 base at J, leaving 16 bases unmatched. Per the germline V gene, CDR1 is MNHEY and CDR2 is SMNVEV (reference sequence). The DNA for the CDR3 is TGTGCCAGCAGCCGTTATGGGGACAGGAACCGAATTAACTATGGCTACACCTTC. Encoded protein: CASSRYGDRNRINYGYTF.

The chain has TRBV7-2 and TRBJ2-7, with D tentatively TRBD2 (6 bases). This CDR3 is 13 amino acids long. V gave up 1 base and J gave up 3 bases, with 7 bases separating them. Germline V lookup: CDR1 SGHTA, CDR2 FQGNSA. The CDR3 sequence is CASSLGTIYEQYV. The CDR3 DNA sequence: TGTGCCAGCAGCTTAGGGACTATCTACGAGCAGTACGTC.

The rearrangement links TRBV7-9 to TRBJ2-5; D unresolved. CDR1 and CDR2 (germline): SEHNR, FQNEAQ (reference sequence). V lost 7 bases and J lost 3, with 15 bases in between. CDR3 length equals 14 residues. The CDR3 spells CASIPNRQEETQYF. The DNA of the CDR3 is TGTGCCAGCATCCCGAATCGGCAGGAAGAGACCCAGTACTTC.

The chain uses TRBV27 and TRBJ1-4, with 10 bases aligning to TRBD1. The CDR3 sequence is 14 residues long. V trimming: 5 bases; J trimming: 8 bases; junction bases outside the gene matches: 5. The germline gives CDR1 MNHEY, CDR2 SMNVEV (reference sequence). CDR3 nucleotide sequence: TGTGCCAGCAGTATAGGGACAGGGGTGGAAAAACTGTTTTTT. It translates to CASSIGTGVEKLFF.

The genes are TRBV6-6 and TRBJ2-3; D remains unclear. The CDR3 has 12 amino acids. Germline V gene data show CDR1 as MNHNY and CDR2 as SVGAGI (reference sequence). The V gene lost 5 bases and the J gene lost 2 bases, with 5 bases spanning the gap. The CDR3: CASSILTDTQYF. The CDR3 bases are TGTGCCAGCAGTATCCTCACAGATACGCAGTATTTT.

The chain carries TRBV9 and TRBJ2-2; D unresolved. The CDR3 consists of 14 residues. Germline CDR1 SGDLS, CDR2 YYNGEE. Trimming stripped 2 bases from V and 1 base from J, with 6 bases between. CDR3 in DNA: TGTGCCAGCAGCGTCTCGGGGAACACCGGGGAGCTGTTTTTT. Its protein is CASSVSGNTGELFF.

CDR3: CASSYGQGSTDTQYF. DNA for the CDR3: TGTGCCAGCAGCTACGGACAGGGGAGCACAGATACGCAGTATTTT. The chain carries TRBV7-9 and TRBJ2-3, with 9 bases identical to TRBD1. Germline CDR1 SEHNR, CDR2 FQNEAQ (reference sequence). The V and J ends lost 4 bases and 0 bases, in that order; junction bases with no gene match: 2. The CDR3 length is 15 residues.

The rearrangement joins TRBV5-1 to TRBJ2-3, with D maybe TRBD1 (5 bases). This CDR3 has 14 amino acids. The V gene's germline CDR1 is SGHRS and CDR2 YFSETQ. Trimming left V 1 base short and J 2 bases short, with 8 bases between. In DNA, the CDR3 is TGCGCCAGCAGCTTGACAGGATCCACAGATACGCAGTATTTT. Its translation is CASSLTGSTDTQYF.

Remarks on this clone: This CDR3 is also generated by other DNA sequences in the sample. The J gene is TRBJ1-2, the V gene TRBV18, with TRBD1 matching 10 bases. Germline loops: CDR1 KGHSH, CDR2 LQKENI. CDR3 length equals 17 residues. V shed 6 bases, J shed 4 bases, and the junction held 14 bases outside the gene matches. The CDR3 DNA sequence: TGTGCCAGCTCCCCTTTGACAGGGGGCGATGATGGCTATGGCTACACCTTC. Translating gives CASSPLTGGDDGYGYTF.

This clone was seen a few times. This chain links TRBV9 with TRBJ2-5; D uncertain. The CDR3 contains 11 residues. Looked up from germline, CDR1 is SGDLS and CDR2 is YYNGEE. V gave up 4 bases and J gave up 7 bases, with 8 bases separating them. CDR3 residues: CASSKSGTQYF. In DNA, the CDR3 is TGTGCCAGCAGCAAGTCCGGGACCCAGTACTTC.

CDR3 DNA: TGTGCCCTCGGGGGCAGGGGGGACAATGAGCAGTTCTTC. This translates into CALGGRGDNEQFF. The chain carries TRBV10-3 and TRBJ2-1; possible D gene TRBD1, 7 bases. V was pared by 11 bases and J by 5 bases, with 16 bases between. The V gene's germline CDR1 is ENHRY and CDR2 SYGVKD. CDR3 size: 13 residues.

The V call is TRBV7-8, the J call TRBJ1-5; possible D gene TRBD1, 5 bases. The CDR3 runs to 14 residues. Germline-derived CDR1 and CDR2 are SGHVS and FQNEAQ. V gave up 6 bases and J gave up 11 bases, with 20 bases separating them. CDR3 bases: TGTGCCAGCAGATTGGACACGGCCGGTGGGTCCCAGCATTTT. This encodes CASRLDTAGGSQHF. The whole variable domain, filled in from reference TRBV7-8 and TRBJ1-5, reads GAGVSQSPRYKVAKRGQDVALRCDPISGHVSLFWYQQALGQGPEFLTYFQNEAQLDKSGLPSDRFFAERPEGSVSTLKIQRTQQEDSAVYLCASRLDTAGGSQHFGDGTRLSIL.

The rearrangement joins TRBV7-2 to TRBJ2-1; TRBD2 matches at 15 bases. The CDR3 is 14 residues long. Trimming removed 5 bases from V and 15 bases from J; junction bases left unmatched: 8. Germline V gene data show CDR1 as SGHTA and CDR2 as FQGNSA. The CDR3 coding sequence is TGTGCCAGCAGCCCACGGACTAGCGGGGGGGATCGGTTCTTC. The encoded protein is CASSPRTSGGDRFF.

As DNA, the CDR3 is TGTGCCAGCAGCTTAGGAGGGACTAGCAGGCGGAGAAATGAGCAGTTCTTC. Protein sequence: CASSLGGTSRRRNEQFF. The chain joins TRBV7-2 to TRBJ2-1; 9 nucleotides agree with TRBD2. Germline trimming cut 1 base from V and 7 bases from J; bases unmatched to any gene: 11. This CDR3 region has 17 residues. CDR1 SGHTA and CDR2 FQGNSA come from the germline V gene.